What follows describes a single T cell receptor beta chain. Its antigen is still unknown. Base qualities are not recorded, but no much larger clone differs from it by a single base. Donors were roughly 40 systemically healthy Caucasian individuals from Russia aged roughly 6 to 90 years. Each donor gave approximately 10 milliliters of peripheral blood, collected into EDTA-treated Vacutainer tubes. Ficoll-Paque density-gradient centrifugation was used to isolate PBMCs, with at least 6 million per sample. Trizol reagent was used to extract total RNA from PBMCs, with at least 5.5 micrograms per sample. The percentages of naive CD45RAhigh/CD27high T cells were determined by flow cytometry on a PBMC aliquot from every donor. This specimen belongs to a study of blood T cells in healthy people across ages (dated by TCRdb to the mid-2010s). For the wider study: In model experiments, template switching captured about one uniquely barcoded TCR beta cDNA molecule for every two T cells. Using deep sequencing normalized with unique cDNA molecular identifiers, the study measured how TCR beta repertoire diversity changes with age. The donors were split into four age groups: young (average about 15 years), middle-aged (around 40), aged (about 62) and long-lived (over 80). Donors of different ages were randomly distributed across sequencing lanes to avoid experimental bias. The study analyzed two additional independent replicas of 1 million unique cDNA reads from the same blood draw for two donors, one aged 18 to 30 and one aged 80 or older. What the work shows at the level of the full study, not this receptor alone: A strong correlation was found between observed TCR beta diversity and the percentage of naive T cells measured by flow cytometry. Because the CMV infection status of the donors was unknown, age-related changes in expanded clonotypes may potentially have been confounded. As age increased, observed TCR beta diversity per million T cells dropped in a roughly linear way, and a significant reduction was already evident by age about 36. The long-lived group showed more naive CD4+ T cells, fewer expanded clones and increased TCR diversity than the aged group, suggesting age selection. Total diversity estimates from one million sequenced T cells were considered lower bounds and underestimates. Conclusive comparison of naive and antigen-experienced compartments was prevented by the profiling of bulk unsorted PBMCs.

Libraries were built with 5' RACE. Sequencer: Illumina HiSeq 2500. A second PCR of roughly 7 to 11 cycles was performed with a sample-barcoded 5' primer and a J-beta primer mix. Each TCR beta cDNA molecule received a unique molecular identifier from a template-switch 5' adaptor carrying 12 random nucleotides. At least 2.5 million CDR3-containing paired-end reads were obtained from each sample. All of the RNA was converted into first-strand cDNA using the Mint cDNA synthesis kit, with a TRBC-specific oligonucleotide serving as the primer. Following uracil-DNA glycosylase treatment, all cDNA underwent a first 18-cycle PCR with the universal primers M1SS and BC2_uni_R. As for the original processing: Normalization of each sample was performed by random selection of 1 million high-quality reads, each carrying a distinct molecular identifier. Instead of being binned into consensus sequences, reads that shared molecular identifiers were thrown out. MiTCR, run with a Q25 quality threshold and the strictest error-elimination algorithm, handled CDR3 identification, clonotype clustering and error correction. A nonparametric unseen species model with Euler transformation was used to estimate a lower bound on total TCR beta diversity. TCRdb reanalyzed the raw reads on its own, using fastp at Q25 for trimming and MiXCR for clone calling, and kept in-frame beta chains. Identical CDR3 proteins give one entry, which carries the most common genes and DNA. These V and J calls rely on TCRdb rather than the paper's analysis. The sample has approximately 690,000 distinct CDR3 sequences on record, less than 45% of them singletons. Clones ranked in the top ten supply 25% to 35% of the sample.

Taken from the germline V gene (reference sequence), the CDR1 and CDR2 loops are DFQATT and SNEGSKA. Its CDR3 holds 13 amino acids, cysteine through phenylalanine. Only CDR3 DNA remains: 39 bases, in frame from the first base. The receptor's source is a man at least 80 years old in good health. Recombination connected TRBV20-1 to TRBJ2-3; the D gene may be TRBD1 or TRBD2, since each aligns over 6 bases. Sequencing was done on a sample of blood. For the CDR3, the sequence is CRPGGPNTDTQYF. The nucleotide sequence reads as follows: TGCAGACCCGGGGGCCCCAACACAGATACGCAGTATTTT.